This TCR beta chain is from a study of cytomegalovirus exposure and HLA in healthy donors. About the study: A previous analysis identified more than 100 million unique TCR beta sequences derived from about 180 million T cells. Study-level findings and limits: Sequence variants that were highly shared formed a cluster that was likely a sequencing artifact. According to an earlier analysis, most TCR beta V segments yielded productive rearrangements about 87% or about 30% of the time. The majority of CMV-associated TCR beta chains were reported as apparently HLA-restricted in a later analysis.

The CDR3 is 14 residues long. Germline lookup yields CDR1 SEHNR and CDR2 FQNEAQ (reference sequence). V shed 8 bases and J 4 bases; nucleotides not matched to a gene: 10. PCR used 60 Vbeta primers and 13 Jbeta primers. The table came from immunoSEQ multiplex PCR; TCRdb's copy has only in-frame clones and leaves some out. The sample gives 130,000 or so clones, approximately 84% of which show up once; around 2% is in the top ten. Notes on this clone: Its antigen is unidentified.

This TCR was sampled from a woman aged 40 to 49 in good health and CMV-seronegative. The J gene is TRBJ2-7, the V gene TRBV7-9, with 8 bases fitting TRBD2. The specimen sequenced was PBMCs. Here the CDR3 DNA reads TGTGCCAGCGTTCCCCTTCAGCGGGGGTACGAGCAGTACTTC. This codes for CASVPLQRGYEQYF.